A single sample is the source of the 27 T cell receptor beta chains below, sequenced in a study of graft-versus-host responses after intestinal transplantation. No antigen has been assigned to these receptors. Profiling relied on immunoSEQ multiplex PCR, and the TCRdb table lists in-frame clones only, not all of them. Of about 88,000 clones in the sample, about 94% were seen once. The sequencing used unstimulated CD4+ T cells sorted from spleen or lymph node cells, collected before transplant. Every receptor here comes from a human donor who was the organ donor for an intestinal transplant.

This clone occurred once. J is TRBJ2-1 and V is TRBV5-4, with D perhaps given as TRBD1 or TRBD2 (6 bases each). V lost 1 base and J lost 4, with 15 bases in between. The length of the CDR3 is 16 residues. From germline, CDR1 is SGHNT and CDR2 YYREEE (reference sequence). The CDR3 loop reads CASSLNFGGGYNEQFF. DNA for the CDR3: TGTGCCAGCAGCTTGAATTTTGGAGGGGGGTACAATGAGCAGTTCTTC.

This clone was seen a single time. J is TRBJ1-3 and V is TRBV19; no clear D. V was shortened by 3 bases and J by 0 bases, with 9 bases between the two germline ends. Germline loops: CDR1 LNHDA, CDR2 SQIVND (reference sequence). This CDR3 region has 15 residues. DNA for the CDR3: TGTGCCAGTAGTATTGGGCAAACCTCTGGAAACACCATATATTTT. This sequence encodes CASSIGQTSGNTIYF.

This chain connects TRBV6-5 to TRBJ1-1; D gene ambiguous. CDR3 size: 15 residues. The germline gives CDR1 MNHEY, CDR2 SVGAGI. The V and J ends lost 0 bases and 1 base respectively, with 9 bases between them. The CDR3 DNA follows: TGTGCCAGCAGTTACTCGTTCCGGGGGAACACTGAAGCTTTCTTT. This gives the protein CASSYSFRGNTEAFF.

The genes are TRBV6-1 and TRBJ2-1, with D possibly TRBD2 on 7 matching bases. Per germline, CDR1 MNHNS and CDR2 SASEGT. The ends were cut back, 6 bases at V and 5 bases at J, with 23 bases in the middle. This CDR3 is built from 17 residues. The CDR3 nucleotides are TGTGCCAGCAGAGAATCTCGTTGGGGAGGGGGAAACAATGAGCAGTTCTTC. It specifies CASRESRWGGGNNEQFF.

The chain couples TRBV5-1 to TRBJ2-5; 9 nucleotides line up with TRBD1. The junction had 3 bases not matched to a gene; V was cut back by 0 bases and J by 3 bases. This CDR3 contains 15 residues. Germline CDR1 reads SGHRS; CDR2 reads YFSETQ. Here the CDR3 DNA reads TGCGCCAGCAGCTTGGTAGGGGACAGGGAAGAGACCCAGTACTTC. Translation: CASSLVGDREETQYF.

The chain combines TRBV5-1 with TRBJ1-5; tentatively, D is TRBD1 (5 bases). The CDR3 is made up of 14 amino acids. The germline V gene has CDR1 SGHRS and CDR2 YFSETQ. The ends were cut back, 5 bases at V and 6 bases at J, with 15 bases in the middle. CDR3 loop: CASRPSGEGQPQHF. The CDR3 DNA reads as TGCGCCAGCAGACCCTCGGGGGAGGGTCAGCCCCAGCATTTT.

The chain is built from TRBV9 and TRBJ2-1, with D perhaps TRBD1 (5 bases). CDR3 length equals 15 residues. Per the germline V gene, CDR1 is SGDLS and CDR2 is YYNGEE. The V and J ends lost 0 bases and 4 bases respectively, with 11 bases between them. CDR3 protein: CASSVAGAFYNEQFF. Written as DNA, the CDR3 is TGTGCCAGCAGCGTAGCTGGGGCCTTTTACAATGAGCAGTTCTTC.

Details on this clone: The sample has other DNA sequences that encode this CDR3 too. The rearrangement links TRBV5-1 to TRBJ2-7; TRBD1 aligns across 8 bases. Trimming cost V 4 bases and J 1 base; bases outside gene matches: 4. Germline CDR1 SGHRS, CDR2 YFSETQ. This CDR3 has 14 amino acids. CDR3 coding DNA: TGCGCCAGCAGCCCAGGACAGGGATCCTACGAGCAGTACTTC. It codes for CASSPGQGSYEQYF.

The chain couples TRBV19 to TRBJ1-6; 9 nucleotides agree with TRBD1. The CDR3 spans 16 residues. Germline-derived CDR1 and CDR2 are LNHDA and SQIVND (reference sequence). V shed 1 base and J 7 bases; nucleotides not matched to a gene: 5. The CDR3 DNA follows: TGTGCCAGTAGTATAGGGACAGGGGTCGGGAATTCACCCCTCCACTTT. This gives the protein CASSIGTGVGNSPLHF.

V and J are TRBV10-1 and TRBJ2-5, with 8 bases aligning to TRBD2. The CDR3 consists of 16 residues. Trimming at V came to 0 bases and at J to 2 bases, leaving 5 bases not matched to a gene. The germline V gene has CDR1 WNHNN and CDR2 SYGVQD (reference sequence). CDR3 residues: CASSESSVAGQETQYF. CDR3 nucleotides: TGCGCCAGCAGTGAGTCGTCGGTAGCGGGGCAAGAGACCCAGTACTTC.

The gene calls are TRBV5-1 and TRBJ2-7; possible D gene TRBD1, 6 bases. V was trimmed by 4 bases and J by 2 bases, leaving 16 bases between them. Per germline, CDR1 SGHRS and CDR2 YFSETQ. The CDR3 loop spans 15 amino acids. The CDR3 sequence is CASSPNSGVTYEQYF. The CDR3 bases are TGCGCCAGCAGCCCGAACTCAGGGGTAACCTACGAGCAGTACTTC.

This clone is a singleton in its sample. The rearrangement links TRBV5-1 to TRBJ2-3, with TRBD1 as a possible D gene (6 bases). The V gene lost 3 bases and the J gene lost 3 bases, with 14 bases spanning the gap. The CDR3 runs 15 residues. Germline V gene data show CDR1 as SGHRS and CDR2 as YFSETQ. The CDR3 region has the DNA TGCGCCAGCAGCTCGATTGGGGGCGCGACAGATACGCAGTATTTT. Its translation: CASSSIGGATDTQYF. Variable domain in full (rest from reference TRBV5-1 and TRBJ2-3): KAGVTQTPRYLIKTRGQQVTLSCSPISGHRSVSWYQQTPGQGLQFLFEYFSETQRNKGNFPGRFSGRQFSNSRSEMNVSTLELGDSALYLCASSSIGGATDTQYFGPGTRLTVL.

The J gene is TRBJ2-3, the V gene TRBV5-4; 7 nucleotides line up with TRBD2. V was pared by 1 base and J by 0 bases, with 8 bases of the junction left unmatched. Per the germline V gene, CDR1 is SGHNT and CDR2 is YYREEE (reference sequence). CDR3 length equals 17 residues. CDR3 sequence (DNA): TGTGCCAGCAGCTTGCCTCTGGGGGGGGGAAGCACAGATACGCAGTATTTT. It translates to CASSLPLGGGSTDTQYF.

In this sample, this clone turned up a few times. The V call is TRBV15, the J call TRBJ1-1; weak D call: TRBD1 (5 bases). CDR3 length: 14 residues. Germline V lookup: CDR1 LNHNV, CDR2 YYDKDF (reference sequence). Trimming cost V 5 bases and J 4 bases, with 14 bases left between them. The CDR3 coding sequence is TGTGCCACCAGCCCACGGAGACAGAGCACTGAAGCTTTCTTT. Amino acid sequence: CATSPRRQSTEAFF. Full variable domain (outside the CDR3, taken from reference TRBV15 and TRBJ1-1): DAMVIQNPRYQVTQFGKPVTLSCSQTLNHNVMYWYQQKSSQAPKLLFHYYDKDFNNEADTPDNFQSRRPNTSFCFLDIRSPGLGDTAMYLCATSPRRQSTEAFFGQGTRLTVV.

In its sample, this clone was seen a few times. The V gene is TRBV5-1, the J gene TRBJ2-1, with TRBD2 matching 11 bases. The germline V gene has CDR1 SGHRS and CDR2 YFSETQ. The trim removed 4 bases at V and 5 bases at J, leaving 5 bases unmatched. This CDR3 comprises 15 residues. The CDR3 DNA sequence: TGCGCCAGCAGCGCACTAGCGGGGGTTGACAATGAGCAGTTCTTC. It codes for CASSALAGVDNEQFF.

The chain couples TRBV19 to TRBJ2-2; weak D call: TRBD1 (5 bases). The CDR3 runs 14 residues. Trimming took 8 bases from V and 1 from J, leaving 11 bases between them. Per the germline V gene, CDR1 is LNHDA and CDR2 is SQIVND (reference sequence). This CDR3 reads CASVRQQNTGELFF. The CDR3 DNA reads as TGTGCCAGTGTAAGACAGCAGAACACCGGGGAGCTGTTTTTT. Complete variable domain (other parts from reference TRBV19 and TRBJ2-2): DGGITQSPKYLFRKEGQNVTLSCEQNLNHDAMYWYRQDPGQGLRLIYYSQIVNDFQKGDIAEGYSVSREKKESFPLTVTSAQKNPTAFYLCASVRQQNTGELFFGEGSRLTVL.

The rearrangement links TRBV29-1 to TRBJ1-2; D is unclear. CDR1 and CDR2 from the germline V gene are SQVTM and ANQGSEA. V was clipped by 3 bases and J by 7 bases, with 3 bases between them. This CDR3 has 9 amino acids. The CDR3 spells CSVDSGYTF. CDR3 bases: TGCAGCGTTGACTCTGGCTACACCTTC.

The V and J genes are TRBV29-1 and TRBJ1-1, with D perhaps matching TRBD1 (5 bases). The V gene's germline CDR1 is SQVTM and CDR2 ANQGSEA. Trimming cost V 0 bases and J 6 bases, with 17 bases left between them. The CDR3 is made up of 15 amino acids. CDR3 bases: TGCAGCGTTGAAGAGGCCATATTGAGGGACGCTGAAGCTTTCTTT. Protein: CSVEEAILRDAEAFF.

V is TRBV4-3 and J is TRBJ1-3, with unresolved D. Germline V gene lookup returns CDR1 LGHNA and CDR2 YSLEER. The CDR3 has 13 amino acids. V dropped 1 base and J dropped 5 bases, with 6 bases sitting between them. The CDR3 sequence is CASSQGRRNTIYF. The CDR3 DNA reads TGCGCCAGCAGCCAAGGGCGGCGAAACACCATATATTTT.

This clone has a single count. CDR3 DNA sequence: TGTGCCAGCAGCCAGGGTCAGGGCTACACCTTC. It translates to CASSQGQGYTF. The chain employs TRBV5-4 and TRBJ1-2, with D maybe TRBD1 (5 bases). The ends were cut back, 4 bases at V and 8 bases at J, with 9 bases in the middle. This CDR3 has 11 amino acids. Germline V gene data show CDR1 as SGHNT and CDR2 as YYREEE (reference sequence).

The chain carries TRBV11-2 and TRBJ2-3, with TRBD1 matching 7 bases. The CDR3 loop spans 12 amino acids. J gave up 11 bases and V 3 bases, and 5 bases lay outside the gene matches. Germline V gene lookup returns CDR1 SGHAT and CDR2 FQNNGV. The chain's CDR3 is CASSFETGMQYF. CDR3 DNA sequence: TGTGCCAGCAGCTTCGAGACAGGGATGCAGTATTTT.

The chain recombines TRBV28 with TRBJ1-2, with 9 positions matching TRBD1. The CDR3 runs to 13 residues. Trimming removed 5 bases from V and 5 bases from J; junction bases left unmatched: 3. Germline values: CDR1 MDHEN, CDR2 SYDVKM. CDR3: CASSRDREYGYTF. The CDR3 DNA reads as TGTGCCAGCAGTAGGGACAGGGAGTATGGCTACACCTTC.

CDR3 nucleotides: TGTGTCAGAAGCCTAGACGGCCGTGGCAGGGAGAACACTGAAGCTTTCTTT. It is translated as CVRSLDGRGRENTEAFF. The chain has TRBV7-5 and TRBJ1-1; the table names TRBD1, a call not compared with the DNA. TRBV7-5 is labeled a pseudogene. This CDR3 comprises 17 residues.

The chain links TRBV9 to TRBJ1-5; D uncertain. With 0 bases removed from V and 5 bases from J, the gap between germline ends came to 12 bases. Germline V CDR1 and CDR2: SGDLS, YYNGEE. This CDR3 spans 15 amino acids. CDR3 bases: TGTGCCAGCAGCGTAGTATCCGGCGGGGATCAGCCCCAGCATTTT. Residues: CASSVVSGGDQPQHF.

This clone was recorded once. The rearrangement uses TRBV2 and TRBJ2-1, with 12 positions matching TRBD2. Trimming removed 3 bases from V and 4 bases from J; junction bases left unmatched: 10. The CDR3 sequence is 18 residues long. The germline V gene encodes CDR1 SNHLY and CDR2 FYNNEI. The CDR3 nucleotides are TGTGCCAGCAGTGACCCCGGACTAGCGGGGAGGGGTTACAATGAGCAGTTCTTC. It yields the protein CASSDPGLAGRGYNEQFF.

V gene TRBV5-1 combines with J gene TRBJ2-2; D unclear. Trimming stripped 0 bases from V and 0 bases from J, with 6 bases between. The CDR3 loop spans 15 amino acids. Germline values: CDR1 SGHRS, CDR2 YFSETQ. The CDR3 is CASSLDITNTGELFF. DNA for the CDR3: TGCGCCAGCAGCTTGGACATCACGAACACCGGGGAGCTGTTTTTT.

This sequence joins TRBV5-5 and TRBJ2-3; TRBD1 matches at 9 bases. Trimming took 3 bases from V and 1 from J; bases not matched to a gene: 0. The CDR3 extends over 14 amino acids. The germline gives CDR1 SGHKS, CDR2 YYEKEE (reference sequence). The CDR3 region has the DNA TGTGCCAGCAGCTGGGACAGGGGCACAGATACGCAGTATTTT. This encodes CASSWDRGTDTQYF.